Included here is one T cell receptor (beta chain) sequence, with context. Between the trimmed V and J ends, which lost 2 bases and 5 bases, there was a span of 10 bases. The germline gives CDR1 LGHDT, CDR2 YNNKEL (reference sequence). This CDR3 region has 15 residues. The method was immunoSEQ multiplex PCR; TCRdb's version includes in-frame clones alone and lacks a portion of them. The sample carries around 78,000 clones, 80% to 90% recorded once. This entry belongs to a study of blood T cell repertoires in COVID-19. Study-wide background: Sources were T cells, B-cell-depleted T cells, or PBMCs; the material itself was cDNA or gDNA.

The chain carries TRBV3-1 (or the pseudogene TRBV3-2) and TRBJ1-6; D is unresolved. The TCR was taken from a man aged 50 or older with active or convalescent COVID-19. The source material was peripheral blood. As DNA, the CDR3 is TGTGCCAGCAGCCAAAGGTCCGAGGATAATTCACCCCTCCACTTT. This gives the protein CASSQRSEDNSPLHF.